The clone carrying this T cell receptor (beta chain) was detected only a few times. The sample is drawn from a study of blood T cell repertoires in COVID-19. Study at large: PBMCs, B-cell-depleted T cells, or T cells provided the cDNA or gDNA that made up the material.

This table comes from immunoSEQ multiplex PCR, and its TCRdb copy is limited to in-frame clones, with some not included. The sample shows 180,000 or so clones, 75% to 80% of them seen only once. CDR1 and CDR2 from the germline V gene are SEHNR and FQNEAQ (reference sequence). This CDR3 has 15 amino acids. V was pared by 1 base and J by 7 bases, with 14 bases between. The sequence was obtained from a woman aged 50 to 60 with active or convalescent COVID-19. The V call is TRBV7-9, the J call TRBJ1-5; no clear D gene. Sequenced material: peripheral blood. CDR3 in DNA: TGTGCCAGCAGCTTAGACGGGGTCGTCGGACAGCCCCAGCATTTT. It encodes CASSLDGVVGQPQHF.